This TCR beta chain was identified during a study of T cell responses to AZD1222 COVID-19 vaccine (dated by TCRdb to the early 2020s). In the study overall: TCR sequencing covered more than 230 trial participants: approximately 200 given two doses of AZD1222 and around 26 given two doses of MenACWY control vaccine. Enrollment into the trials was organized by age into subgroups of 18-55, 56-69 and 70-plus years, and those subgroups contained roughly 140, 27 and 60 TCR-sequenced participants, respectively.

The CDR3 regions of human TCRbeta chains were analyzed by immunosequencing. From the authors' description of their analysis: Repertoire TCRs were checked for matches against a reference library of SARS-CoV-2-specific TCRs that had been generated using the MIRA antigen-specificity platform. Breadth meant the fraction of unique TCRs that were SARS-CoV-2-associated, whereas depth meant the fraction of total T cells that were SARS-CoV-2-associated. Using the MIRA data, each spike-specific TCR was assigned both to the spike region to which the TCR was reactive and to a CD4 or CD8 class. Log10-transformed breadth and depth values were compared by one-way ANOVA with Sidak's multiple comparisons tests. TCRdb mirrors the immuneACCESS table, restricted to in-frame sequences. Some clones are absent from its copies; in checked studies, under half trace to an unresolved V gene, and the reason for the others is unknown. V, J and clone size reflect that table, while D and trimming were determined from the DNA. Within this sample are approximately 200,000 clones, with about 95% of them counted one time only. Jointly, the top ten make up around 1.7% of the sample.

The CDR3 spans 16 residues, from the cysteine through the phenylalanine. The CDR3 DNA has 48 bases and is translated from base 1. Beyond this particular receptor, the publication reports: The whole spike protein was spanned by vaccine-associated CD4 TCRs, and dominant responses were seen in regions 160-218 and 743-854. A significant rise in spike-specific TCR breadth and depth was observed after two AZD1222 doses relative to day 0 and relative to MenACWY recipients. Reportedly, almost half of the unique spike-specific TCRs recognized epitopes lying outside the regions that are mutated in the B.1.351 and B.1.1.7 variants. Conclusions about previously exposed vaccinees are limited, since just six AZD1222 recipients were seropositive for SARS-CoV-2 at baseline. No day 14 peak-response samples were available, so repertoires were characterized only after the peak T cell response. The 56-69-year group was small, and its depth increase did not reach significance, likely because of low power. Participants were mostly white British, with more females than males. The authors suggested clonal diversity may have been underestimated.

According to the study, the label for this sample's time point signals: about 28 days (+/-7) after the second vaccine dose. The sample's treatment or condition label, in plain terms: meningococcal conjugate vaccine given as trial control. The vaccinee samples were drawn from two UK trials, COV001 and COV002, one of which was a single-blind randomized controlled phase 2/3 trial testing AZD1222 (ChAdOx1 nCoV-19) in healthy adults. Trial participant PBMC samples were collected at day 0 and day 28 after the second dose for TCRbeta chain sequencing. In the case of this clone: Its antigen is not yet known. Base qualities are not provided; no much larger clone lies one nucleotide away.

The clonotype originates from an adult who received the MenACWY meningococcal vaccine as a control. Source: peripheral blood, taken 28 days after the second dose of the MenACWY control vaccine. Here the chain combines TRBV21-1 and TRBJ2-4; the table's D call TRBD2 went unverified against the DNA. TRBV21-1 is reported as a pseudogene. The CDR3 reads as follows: CASSIRVGLGGNIQYF. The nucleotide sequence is TGTGCCAGCAGCATTAGGGTTGGACTAGGTGGGAACATTCAGTACTTC.